The 13 T cell receptor beta chains listed next were all sequenced from one sample in a study of monozygotic twins with inflammatory bowel disease. TCRdb reworked the 5' RACE reads into one entry per CDR3 protein, no DNA. This specimen shows 350,000 to 550,000 distinct CDR3 sequences; the ten leading clones hold roughly 2.2%. Material for sequencing was blood. The receptors stem from a human donor with ulcerative colitis or Crohn's disease, or a healthy co-twin of an affected twin (not recorded which).

V usage is TRBV6-5 and J usage is TRBJ2-1. This CDR3 has 12 amino acids. Germline V gene data show CDR1 as MNHEY and CDR2 as SVGAGI. The CDR3 loop reads CASSHKVNEQFF.

The chain couples TRBV5-1 to TRBJ2-1; TCRdb designates TRBD1, a call that cannot be tested without DNA. The CDR3 has 13 amino acids. The germline gives CDR1 SGHRS, CDR2 YFSETQ. The CDR3 spells CASLSGTVNEQFF.

The chain employs TRBV5-4 and TRBJ2-2; the TCRdb D gene call, TRBD2, has no DNA to confirm it. CDR1 is SGHNT, CDR2 YYREEE, per germline (reference sequence). There are 15 residues in the CDR3. This chain's CDR3 is CASNRGGRETGELFF.

The chain couples TRBV19 to TRBJ2-3. The length of the CDR3 is 14 residues. CDR1 is LNHDA, CDR2 SQIVND, per germline (reference sequence). The CDR3 is CASRRNGVSDTQYF.

CDR3 in amino acids: CSAKGTGINSPLHF. The chain couples TRBV20-1 to TRBJ1-6; the D call from TCRdb, TRBD1, cannot be confirmed without DNA. This CDR3 spans 14 amino acids. Germline lookup yields CDR1 DFQATT and CDR2 SNEGSKA (reference sequence).

V gene TRBV11-2 combines with J gene TRBJ2-1; TCRdb's D gene call, TRBD2, goes unchecked for lack of DNA. The CDR3 covers 12 residues. Germline V lookup: CDR1 SGHAT, CDR2 FQNNGV. The CDR3 loop is CAALPRGPEQFF.

This chain joins TRBV7-2 and TRBJ1-5; without DNA, the TCRdb call of TRBD1 cannot be checked. The CDR3 covers 15 residues. Germline CDR1 SGHTA, CDR2 FQGNSA. The chain's CDR3 is CASSLGTGLNQPQHF.

V gene TRBV28 combines with J gene TRBJ1-5; TCRdb proposes TRBD1, but this gene call is untestable without DNA. Germline loops: CDR1 MDHEN, CDR2 SYDVKM. The CDR3 consists of 15 residues. CDR3 sequence reads: CASRRQDLRNQPQHF.

The chain is built from TRBV18 and TRBJ1-5; TCRdb proposes TRBD1, but this gene call is untestable without DNA. The CDR3 is 13 amino acids. Germline lookup yields CDR1 KGHSH and CDR2 LQKENI. This chain's CDR3 is CASSNDRTQPQHF.

The chain joins TRBV5-1 to TRBJ2-1; TCRdb names TRBD1, which stays unverified in the absence of DNA. The CDR3 has 16 amino acids. The germline V gene encodes CDR1 SGHRS and CDR2 YFSETQ. The CDR3 loop is CASSFSSARGPNEQFF.

V and J are TRBV7-2 and TRBJ2-1; TCRdb lists TRBD1, though no DNA is available to test this call. CDR1 is SGHTA and CDR2 is FQGNSA in the germline V gene. The CDR3 runs to 12 residues. The CDR3 spells CASSLPLSEQFF.

CDR3 sequence: CASSPPGAGGLEKLFF. The genes are TRBV4-1 and TRBJ1-4; lacking DNA, the TRBD1 call made by TCRdb goes unchecked. The CDR3 contains 16 residues. In germline, CDR1 is MGHRA, CDR2 YSYEKL.

The CDR3 reads CASSFITNNEQFF. The chain employs TRBV7-2 and TRBJ2-1. Germline CDR1 SGHTA, CDR2 FQGNSA. The CDR3 spans 13 residues.